A single sample is the source of the 23 T cell receptor beta chains below, sequenced in a study of CD8+CD57+ T cells in acquired aplastic anemia. Whoever was chosen for sequencing had shown CD8+CD57+ cell expansion by flow cytometry. Genomic DNA was employed as the template in profiling TCR beta VDJ and CDR3. TCRdb used MiXCR to reprocess the reads, holding one entry per CDR3 protein. Counted here are just over 200,000 distinct CDR3 sequences, 60% to 80% occurring once; the ten biggest clones make up 58%. Specimen: sorted CD4+, CD8+, or CD8+CD57+ T cells (not recorded which) from PBMCs. Source of these receptors: a human donor with aplastic anemia.

The rearrangement links TRBV12-3 or TRBV12-4 to TRBJ2-1; 14 bases fit TRBD2. Trimming at V came to 1 base and at J to 2 bases, leaving 4 bases not matched to a gene. This CDR3 is 18 amino acids long. CDR3 in DNA: TGTGCCAGCAGTTTAGGGACTAGCGGGGGGCCCCCCTACAATGAGCAGTTCTTC. Its translation is CASSLGTSGGPPYNEQFF.

This clonotype was counted a few times. This chain links TRBV12-3 or TRBV12-4 with TRBJ1-2; TRBD1 might be the D (5 bases). Between the trimmed V and J ends, which lost 7 bases and 0 bases, there was a span of 9 bases. The CDR3 spans 13 residues. CDR3 sequence (DNA): TGTGCCAGCACCCTGGACACTAACTATGGCTACACCTTC. This sequence encodes CASTLDTNYGYTF.

CDR3 DNA sequence: TGTGCCACCAGCGGGGGGGCTAACTATGGCTACACCTTC. This sequence encodes CATSGGANYGYTF. The chain is built from TRBV15 and TRBJ1-2; TRBD1 is a possible D gene (5 bases). The CDR3 length is 13 residues. Trimming pared 5 bases from V and 0 bases from J, leaving 7 bases between. Germline assignment: CDR1 LNHNV and CDR2 YYDKDF (reference sequence).

The rearrangement links TRBV7-2 to TRBJ2-3; 11 bases are a match to TRBD2. The CDR3 has 16 amino acids. The V gene end was trimmed by 3 bases and the J gene end by 4 bases; junction bases not matched to a gene: 6. Germline V gene lookup returns CDR1 SGHTA and CDR2 FQGNSA. CDR3 in amino acids: CASSFSGRALADTQYF. The CDR3 nucleotides read TGTGCCAGCAGCTTTAGCGGGAGGGCCTTGGCAGATACGCAGTATTTT.

This rearrangement joins TRBV19 to TRBJ1-4, with unresolved D. The CDR3 length is 12 residues. In germline, CDR1 is LNHDA, CDR2 SQIVND (reference sequence). The V end was cut by 8 bases, the J end by 6 bases, with 10 bases between. CDR3 in DNA: TGTGCCAGTCAACGCGGTGATGAAAAACTGTTTTTT. The encoded protein is CASQRGDEKLFF.

Only a few counts were recorded for this clonotype. The chain has TRBV7-9 and TRBJ1-1; D gene uncertain. CDR1 and CDR2 (germline): SEHNR, FQNEAQ (reference sequence). This CDR3 has 15 amino acids. Trimming pared 2 bases from V and 0 bases from J, leaving 10 bases between. The CDR3 DNA reads TGTGCCAGCAGCTTATACGCACACTTGAACACTGAAGCTTTCTTT. Translated: CASSLYAHLNTEAFF.

The chain employs TRBV27 and TRBJ1-5; 7 positions match TRBD1. Per germline, CDR1 MNHEY and CDR2 SMNVEV (reference sequence). Trimming at V came to 8 bases and at J to 2 bases, leaving 9 bases not matched to a gene. The CDR3 runs to 15 residues. Here the CDR3 reads CASRSFGQGNQPQHF. The CDR3, as DNA: TGTGCCAGCCGATCTTTCGGACAGGGCAATCAGCCCCAGCATTTT.

The chain uses TRBV5-6 and TRBJ2-7, with unresolved D. Between the trimmed V and J ends, which lost 5 bases and 5 bases, there was a span of 14 bases. Germline assignment: CDR1 SGHDT and CDR2 YYEEEE. This CDR3 spans 13 amino acids. The CDR3 loop is CASSFTELDEQYF. The DNA for the CDR3 is TGTGCCAGCAGTTTTACAGAACTGGACGAGCAGTACTTC.

The chain employs TRBV19 and TRBJ1-5; D perhaps matches TRBD1 (6 bases). The V and J ends lost 6 bases and 2 bases respectively, with 11 bases between them. Per the germline V gene, CDR1 is LNHDA and CDR2 is SQIVND (reference sequence). CDR3 length: 14 amino acids. CDR3 coding DNA: TGTGCCAGTAGCATCTCAGGGGGCAATCAGCCCCAGCATTTT. As protein: CASSISGGNQPQHF. The full variable domain, rest sourced from reference TRBV19 and TRBJ1-5, is DGGITQSPKYLFRKEGQNVTLSCEQNLNHDAMYWYRQDPGQGLRLIYYSQIVNDFQKGDIAEGYSVSREKKESFPLTVTSAQKNPTAFYLCASSISGGNQPQHFGDGTRLSIL.

V is TRBV20-1 and J is TRBJ2-5, with D possibly TRBD2 on 6 matching bases. Per the germline V gene, CDR1 is DFQATT and CDR2 is SNEGSKA (reference sequence). V lost 3 bases and J 4 bases, leaving 21 bases between the germline ends. The CDR3 is 16 residues long. For the CDR3, the DNA is TGCAGTGCTAGGGGGCGGGGAGCAACCGGGGGAGAGACCCAGTACTTC. Its translation is CSARGRGATGGETQYF.

The V gene is TRBV19, the J gene TRBJ1-4; 9 nucleotides align to TRBD1. Germline V lookup: CDR1 LNHDA, CDR2 SQIVND (reference sequence). The J segment lost 8 bases and the V segment lost 7 bases, leaving 5 bases of the junction unmatched. This CDR3 has 13 residues. The DNA for the CDR3 is TGTGCCAGTATGGACAGGGGTTCCGAAAAACTGTTTTTT. Translating gives CASMDRGSEKLFF. The entire variable domain, with the rest obtained from reference TRBV19 and TRBJ1-4, is as follows: DGGITQSPKYLFRKEGQNVTLSCEQNLNHDAMYWYRQDPGQGLRLIYYSQIVNDFQKGDIAEGYSVSREKKESFPLTVTSAQKNPTAFYLCASMDRGSEKLFFGSGTQLSVL.

This clonotype was recorded a few times. This chain uses TRBV5-1 with TRBJ1-3, with D tentatively TRBD1 (5 bases). Trimming took 3 bases from V and 0 from J, leaving 13 bases between them. The CDR3 is 16 residues long. Germline V gene sequence: CDR1 SGHRS, CDR2 YFSETQ. CDR3 sequence: CASSSMRGSSGNTIYF. The CDR3 region has the DNA TGCGCCAGCAGCTCAATGCGGGGGAGCTCTGGAAACACCATATATTTT.

This chain joins TRBV2 and TRBJ1-1; D not certain. CDR1 and CDR2 (germline): SNHLY, FYNNEI. The CDR3 runs 13 residues. V lost 1 base to trimming and J lost 6 bases, with 9 bases between them. The CDR3 protein is CASSEGDWAEAFF. DNA for the CDR3: TGTGCCAGCAGTGAAGGAGACTGGGCTGAAGCTTTCTTT.

Regarding this clonotype: Being one base from a much bigger clone, this may be a read error. The chain carries TRBV6-4 and TRBJ2-3, with 13 bases lining up with TRBD2. CDR3 size: 15 residues. V was clipped by 5 bases and J by 6 bases; unmatched bases: 5. Germline CDR1 reads MRHNA; CDR2 reads SNTAGT. CDR3 sequence reads: CASSKTSGGLDTQYF. CDR3 DNA: TGTGCCAGCAGTAAGACTAGCGGGGGGCTCGATACGCAGTATTTT.

The rearrangement links TRBV24-1 to TRBJ1-2; D may be TRBD1 (6 bases). Trimming removed 6 bases at V and 8 bases at J, with 18 bases between. CDR1 KGHDR and CDR2 SFDVKD come from the germline V gene. There are 14 residues in the CDR3. The CDR3 nucleotides read TGTGCCACCAGTCCAGAGGACAGAACAGCAGGCTACACCTTC. Translated: CATSPEDRTAGYTF.

A remark on this clonotype: The conserved final phenylalanine or tryptophan is absent from the CDR3, which likely points to a read error. V and J are TRBV11-3 and TRBJ2-5, with D possibly TRBD2 on 5 matching bases. Germline CDR1 and CDR2: SGHNT and YENEEA. The CDR3 sequence is 13 residues long. V dropped 5 bases and J dropped 6 bases, with 13 bases sitting between them. The CDR3 is CASSPPREKTQYL. In nucleotides, the CDR3 is TGTGCCAGCAGCCCACCGAGGGAAAAGACCCAGTACCTC.

A single count supports this clonotype. The chain is built from TRBV7-2 and TRBJ2-3; D may be TRBD1 or TRBD2 (5 bases each). Trimming cost V 5 bases and J 0 bases, with 12 bases left between them. CDR1 SGHTA and CDR2 FQGNSA come from the germline V gene. CDR3 length: 15 residues. The CDR3 here is CASSRFEGSTDTQYF. The CDR3 DNA sequence: TGTGCCAGCAGCCGGTTCGAGGGGAGCACAGATACGCAGTATTTT.

The chain links TRBV10-3 to TRBJ2-7; 9 bases are shared with TRBD2. Losses at the gene ends were 2 bases for V and 6 bases for J; bases not matched to a gene: 11. The CDR3 extends over 16 amino acids. CDR1 is ENHRY and CDR2 is SYGVKD in the germline V gene. Written as DNA, the CDR3 is TGTGCCATCAGTGAGACGCCGGGGACTAGCATTCTCGAGCAGTACTTC. This gives the protein CAISETPGTSILEQYF.

This clonotype has at least ten counts. The chain recombines TRBV12-3 or TRBV12-4 with TRBJ2-6; D is tentatively TRBD1 or TRBD2 (5 bases each). The CDR3 spans 20 residues. Trimming removed 10 bases from V and 1 base from J, with 29 bases in between. CDR3 amino acids: CATKGRVPGPTRSGANVLTF. In nucleotides, the CDR3 is TGTGCCACCAAGGGTCGTGTTCCGGGGCCCACACGGTCTGGGGCCAACGTCCTGACTTTC.

This chain uses TRBV9 with TRBJ2-1, with 12 bases matching TRBD2. Trimming cost V 6 bases and J 8 bases; bases outside gene matches: 6. There are 14 residues in the CDR3. Per the germline V gene, CDR1 is SGDLS and CDR2 is YYNGEE. The CDR3: CASNPSGGAYEQFF. The CDR3, as DNA: TGTGCCAGCAACCCTAGCGGGGGGGCTTATGAGCAGTTCTTC.

V is TRBV29-1 and J is TRBJ1-2; 7 bases fit TRBD1. Germline assignment: CDR1 SQVTM and CDR2 ANQGSEA. This CDR3 contains 12 residues. J gave up 5 bases and V 4 bases, and 4 bases lay outside the gene matches. CDR3 coding DNA: TGCAGCGTTGGGGACAGAACGTATGGCTACACCTTC. Translation gives CSVGDRTYGYTF.

On this clonotype: An end of the junction does not agree with germline; a read error may underlie this. The rearrangement links TRBV5-1 to TRBJ2-7; D may be TRBD1 or TRBD2 (7 bases each). Germline CDR1 and CDR2: SGHRS and YFSETQ. The CDR3 covers 15 residues. The CDR3 here is CASSLNRGGIYEQYF. The CDR3 bases are TGTGCCAGCAGCTTGAACAGGGGAGGGATCTACGAGCAGTACTTC.

This chain joins TRBV20-1 and TRBJ1-2, with 9 bases identical to TRBD1. Trimming cost V 3 bases and J 5 bases; bases outside gene matches: 4. The germline V gene has CDR1 DFQATT and CDR2 SNEGSKA (reference sequence). The CDR3 totals 13 residues. The CDR3, as DNA: TGCAGTGCTAGGGGGGACAGGGTTTATGGCTACACCTTC. This codes for CSARGDRVYGYTF.